The 9 T cell receptor beta chains presented below share a single source sample, sequenced in a study of shared clonotypes between healthy human individuals. Assay: immunoSEQ multiplex PCR; the TCRdb copy retains only in-frame clones and omits some. The sample gives 2 million to 2.5 million clones, 90% to 97% of which show up once; about 0.13% is in the top ten. The material sequenced was naive CD4+ T cells sorted from blood. The sample's subset: CD45RA+ positively selected. The receptors derive from a man between 18 and 35 years old in good health.

CDR3 region: CSVNGQPVSQYF. In DNA form, the CDR3 reads TGCAGCGTAAACGGACAGCCGGTTAGCCAGTACTTC. The chain links TRBV29-1 to TRBJ2-5; tentatively, D is TRBD1 (6 bases). CDR1 is SQVTM, CDR2 ANQGSEA, per germline. The CDR3 spans 12 residues. Trimming left V 6 bases short and J 10 bases short, with 18 bases between. Full variable domain (outside the CDR3, taken from reference TRBV29-1 and TRBJ2-5): SAVISQKPSRDICQRGTSLTIQCQVDSQVTMMFWYRQQPGQSLTLIATANQGSEATYESGFVIDKFPISRPNLTFSTLTVSNMSPEDSSIYLCSVNGQPVSQYFGPGTRLLVL.

This chain joins TRBV18 and TRBJ2-7; possible D gene TRBD2, 5 bases. The CDR3 runs to 15 residues. Trimming took off 3 bases at V and 0 bases at J, with 12 bases between the two ends. CDR1 KGHSH and CDR2 LQKENI come from the germline V gene. In DNA, the CDR3 is TGTGCCAGCTCACCGTTCACGGCGGGCTCCTACGAGCAGTACTTC. It is translated as CASSPFTAGSYEQYF.

The rearrangement uses TRBV25-1 and TRBJ2-7; 8 bases fit TRBD1. In germline, CDR1 is MGHDK, CDR2 SYGVNS. V lost 4 bases to trimming and J lost 3 bases; unmatched junction nucleotides: 5. CDR3 length: 14 residues. DNA of the CDR3: TGTGCCAGCAGTGGCGGACAGGGTAGCTACGAGCAGTACTTC. This codes for CASSGGQGSYEQYF.

This rearrangement joins TRBV2 to TRBJ2-3; 9 bases fit TRBD1. The length of the CDR3 is 16 residues. Germline V gene sequence: CDR1 SNHLY, CDR2 FYNNEI. V shed 5 bases, J shed 4 bases, and the junction held 10 bases outside the gene matches. The CDR3 is CASSPRDRGIPDTQYF. The CDR3 DNA follows: TGTGCCAGCAGTCCCCGCGACAGGGGGATACCAGATACGCAGTATTTT.

The V and J genes are TRBV28 and TRBJ2-7, with D possibly being TRBD1 (5 bases). V shed 3 bases and J shed 0 bases, with 21 bases lying between them. Germline-derived CDR1 and CDR2 are MDHEN and SYDVKM. This CDR3 has 18 amino acids. Here the CDR3 reads CASSFGTGLRQSSYEQYF. The CDR3 DNA is TGTGCCAGCAGTTTCGGAACAGGATTGCGACAGAGCTCCTACGAGCAGTACTTC.

Note on this clone: The sample holds other DNA sequences that translate to the same CDR3. This chain links TRBV5-6 with TRBJ2-5; no reliable D call. Germline values: CDR1 SGHDT, CDR2 YYEEEE. The length of the CDR3 is 11 residues. Trimming pared 4 bases from V and 4 bases from J, leaving 5 bases between. The CDR3 reads CASSLRETQYF. As DNA, the CDR3 is TGTGCCAGCAGCCTACGAGAGACCCAGTACTTC.

This clone occurred once. The chain recombines TRBV10-3 with TRBJ1-1, with 7 bases fitting TRBD1. There are 15 residues in the CDR3. The V and J ends lost 2 bases and 0 bases, in that order; junction bases with no gene match: 3. Germline CDR1 and CDR2: ENHRY and SYGVKD. The CDR3 bases are TGTGCCATCAGTGAGGCGGGACAGCTGAACACTGAAGCTTTCTTT. It translates to CAISEAGQLNTEAFF.

Note on this clone: Other DNA sequences from this sample encode an identical CDR3 as well. CDR3 loop: CASRTATNEKLFF. CDR3 in DNA: TGTGCCAGCCGGACAGCCACTAATGAAAAACTGTTTTTT. The rearrangement joins TRBV19 to TRBJ1-4; a weak D match, TRBD1 (6 bases). The germline V and J ends were trimmed by 9 bases and 2 bases, with 10 bases remaining between them. The CDR3 is 13 residues long. Germline CDR1 reads LNHDA; CDR2 reads SQIVND (reference sequence). The full variable domain, rest sourced from reference TRBV19 and TRBJ1-4, is DGGITQSPKYLFRKEGQNVTLSCEQNLNHDAMYWYRQDPGQGLRLIYYSQIVNDFQKGDIAEGYSVSREKKESFPLTVTSAQKNPTAFYLCASRTATNEKLFFGSGTQLSVL.

The chain couples TRBV5-6 to TRBJ2-7, with D possibly matching TRBD1 (6 bases). The CDR3 length is 16 residues. The V end was cut by 3 bases, the J end by 0 bases, with 16 bases between. Germline V gene lookup returns CDR1 SGHDT and CDR2 YYEEEE. In DNA form, the CDR3 reads TGTGCCAGCAGCTCCTTAAGGACAGTCAGCTCCTACGAGCAGTACTTC. Amino acid sequence: CASSSLRTVSSYEQYF.